Following are 18 T cell receptor beta chains from one sample sequenced in a study of cytomegalovirus exposure and HLA in healthy donors. The study ran its PCR with 60 Vbeta and 13 Jbeta primers. Produced via immunoSEQ multiplex PCR; TCRdb's table is partial and in-frame only. The sample has roughly 120,000 clones, 82% seen once. Sequencing input: PBMCs. Every receptor here comes from a male donor in good health and CMV-seropositive.

The rearrangement links TRBV19 to TRBJ1-1, with TRBD1 matching over 9 bases. With V trimmed by 3 bases and J by 4 bases, 3 bases remained unmatched. Germline CDR1 and CDR2: LNHDA and SQIVND (reference sequence). The CDR3 is 14 amino acids. In DNA form, the CDR3 reads TGTGCCAGTAGTATTCAGGACAGGGGCACTGAAGCTTTCTTT. This sequence encodes CASSIQDRGTEAFF. The full variable domain, with the rest looked up from reference TRBV19 and TRBJ1-1, is DGGITQSPKYLFRKEGQNVTLSCEQNLNHDAMYWYRQDPGQGLRLIYYSQIVNDFQKGDIAEGYSVSREKKESFPLTVTSAQKNPTAFYLCASSIQDRGTEAFFGQGTRLTVV.

The rearrangement uses TRBV7-2 and TRBJ2-7; TRBD1 matches at 7 bases. CDR1 and CDR2 (germline): SGHTA, FQGNSA. The ends lost 5 bases at V and 4 bases at J; junction bases unmatched: 11. The length of the CDR3 is 15 residues. The CDR3, as DNA: TGTGCCAGCAGCGAAGGGGGCCAGGGAGTTTACGAGCAGTACTTC. This gives the protein CASSEGGQGVYEQYF.

The CDR3 nucleotides read TGTGCCAGCAGACCCCGGACAGGGGGCAGCGAGCAGTACTTC. It codes for CASRPRTGGSEQYF. V and J are TRBV11-1 and TRBJ2-7; 11 bases align to TRBD1. The V gene end was trimmed by 6 bases and the J gene end by 6 bases; junction bases not matched to a gene: 7. There are 14 residues in the CDR3. Germline V gene lookup returns CDR1 SGHAT and CDR2 FQDESV (reference sequence).

The chain recombines TRBV5-1 with TRBJ2-1, with 11 bases identical to TRBD2. The trim removed 1 base at V and 6 bases at J, leaving 12 bases unmatched. Germline values: CDR1 SGHRS, CDR2 YFSETQ. This CDR3 is 18 amino acids long. CDR3: CASSLTSGSKLGANEQFF. CDR3 sequence (DNA): TGCGCCAGCAGCTTGACTAGCGGGAGCAAATTGGGTGCCAATGAGCAGTTCTTC.

This chain connects TRBV9 to TRBJ2-3, with 8 nucleotides matching TRBD2. CDR1 and CDR2 (germline): SGDLS, YYNGEE. The CDR3 is 15 amino acids. V shed 0 bases, J shed 3 bases, and the junction held 3 bases outside the gene matches. The CDR3 region is CASSVEASGTDTQYF. The DNA for the CDR3 is TGTGCCAGCAGCGTAGAGGCTAGCGGGACAGATACGCAGTATTTT.

The V call is TRBV28, the J call TRBJ2-7; TRBD2 matches 8 bases. Trimming at V came to 7 bases and at J to 3 bases, leaving 8 bases not matched to a gene. CDR1 is MDHEN, CDR2 SYDVKM, per germline. CDR3 size: 14 residues. CDR3 DNA sequence: TGTGCCAGCAAGTTAGCGGGATCCCACTACGAGCAGTACTTC. Protein sequence: CASKLAGSHYEQYF. The whole variable domain, remainder taken from reference TRBV28 and TRBJ2-7, is DVKVTQSSRYLVKRTGEKVFLECVQDMDHENMFWYRQDPGLGLRLIYFSYDVKMKEKGDIPEGYSVSREKKERFSLILESASTNQTSMYLCASKLAGSHYEQYFGPGTRLTVT.

The rearrangement uses TRBV19 and TRBJ2-5, with 11 positions matching TRBD2. This CDR3 is 17 amino acids long. The germline gives CDR1 LNHDA, CDR2 SQIVND (reference sequence). Germline trimming cut 4 bases from V and 4 bases from J; bases unmatched to any gene: 11. CDR3 sequence (DNA): TGTGCCAGTAGTACTCGGACTAGCGGGCCATTGGGAGAGACCCAGTACTTC. It yields the protein CASSTRTSGPLGETQYF.

V usage is TRBV11-2 and J usage is TRBJ2-7, with TRBD2 matching 11 bases. Germline V CDR1 and CDR2: SGHAT, FQNNGV. V shed 3 bases, J shed 2 bases, and the junction held 12 bases outside the gene matches. The CDR3 is 18 residues long. In DNA form, the CDR3 reads TGTGCCAGCAGCTTGTTACTAGCGGGAGAGATAAACCCCTACGAGCAGTACTTC. Translating it yields CASSLLLAGEINPYEQYF.

The genes are TRBV9 and TRBJ2-7; TRBD2 agrees at 11 bases. CDR3 length equals 14 residues. Germline assignment: CDR1 SGDLS and CDR2 YYNGEE. Germline trimming cut 4 bases from V and 7 bases from J; bases unmatched to any gene: 7. CDR3 loop: CASSSLAGGKEQYF. The CDR3 region has the DNA TGTGCCAGCAGCTCGTTAGCGGGAGGGAAAGAGCAGTACTTC.

The rearrangement uses TRBV5-8 and TRBJ2-5; the D gene is possibly TRBD1 (6 bases). This CDR3 spans 13 amino acids. Trimming took off 4 bases at V and 2 bases at J, with 9 bases between the two ends. From germline, CDR1 is SGHTS and CDR2 YDEGEE. This CDR3 is CASSRTDQETQYF. In DNA, the CDR3 is TGTGCCAGCAGCCGGACAGATCAAGAGACCCAGTACTTC.

The count of this clone is one. This sequence joins TRBV28 and TRBJ2-1, with TRBD2 identical over 8 bases. V shed 10 bases and J 10 bases; nucleotides not matched to a gene: 15. The CDR3 is 14 residues long. Germline assignment: CDR1 MDHEN and CDR2 SYDVKM. The CDR3 loop is CAISSAGGAREQFF. In DNA form, the CDR3 reads TGTGCCATCTCGAGCGCCGGGGGGGCTCGGGAGCAGTTCTTC.

The chain recombines TRBV11-3 with TRBJ2-7; D is possibly TRBD2 (6 bases). The V end was cut by 5 bases, the J end by 7 bases, with 24 bases between. This CDR3 has 16 amino acids. In germline, CDR1 is SGHNT, CDR2 YENEEA. In DNA form, the CDR3 reads TGTGCCAGCAGCCCCCCCCATTACGGGGGACCTTGGGAGCAGTACTTC. Translation: CASSPPHYGGPWEQYF. Full variable domain (outside the CDR3, taken from reference TRBV11-3 and TRBJ2-7): EAGVVQSPRYKIIEKKQPVAFWCNPISGHNTLYWYLQNLGQGPELLIRYENEEAVDDSQLPKDRFSAERLKGVDSTLKIQPAELGDSAVYLCASSPPHYGGPWEQYFGPGTRLTVT.

V and J are TRBV4-3 and TRBJ2-2; the match to TRBD1 covers 7 bases. The germline gives CDR1 LGHNA, CDR2 YSLEER. The CDR3 spans 13 residues. V shed 4 bases and J 5 bases; nucleotides not matched to a gene: 1. The CDR3 spells CASSPGQTGELFF. The CDR3 coding sequence is TGCGCCAGCAGCCCGGGACAGACCGGGGAGCTGTTTTTT.

The chain has TRBV2 and TRBJ2-7; 7 positions agree with TRBD1. V dropped 6 bases and J dropped 0; count of bases not matched to a gene: 2. CDR1 SNHLY and CDR2 FYNNEI come from the germline V gene. This CDR3 is built from 13 residues. For the CDR3, the DNA is TGTGCCAGCAGACGGGACAGCTCCTACGAGCAGTACTTC. Residues: CASRRDSSYEQYF.

The CDR3 loop reads CASSPLGTENTEAFF. The CDR3 coding sequence is TGTGCCAGCAGCCCCTTAGGGACAGAGAACACTGAAGCTTTCTTT. The chain couples TRBV9 to TRBJ1-1, with TRBD1 matching over 7 bases. Germline V gene lookup returns CDR1 SGDLS and CDR2 YYNGEE. V trimming: 4 bases; J trimming: 1 base; junction bases outside the gene matches: 7. The CDR3 runs 15 residues.

V gene TRBV10-3 combines with J gene TRBJ2-7; 7 bases fit TRBD2. Germline values: CDR1 ENHRY, CDR2 SYGVKD. This CDR3 region has 14 residues. The ends lost 3 bases at V and 1 base at J; junction bases unmatched: 3. Here the CDR3 DNA reads TGTGCCATCAGTGAAGGGAGGGAGTCCTACGAGCAGTACTTC. Encoded protein: CAISEGRESYEQYF.

The J gene is TRBJ1-6, the V gene TRBV25-1; 11 bases match TRBD1. In germline, CDR1 is MGHDK, CDR2 SYGVNS. V lost 4 bases to trimming and J lost 13 bases; unmatched junction nucleotides: 6. This CDR3 is built from 14 residues. The CDR3 coding sequence is TGTGCCAGCAGTGGGACAGGGGGCTTTATGCCCCTCCACTTT. It translates to CASSGTGGFMPLHF.

A single count supports this clone. This sequence joins TRBV19 and TRBJ1-4, with a possible D match to TRBD1 (6 bases). The CDR3 has 14 residues. Germline lookup yields CDR1 LNHDA and CDR2 SQIVND (reference sequence). V gave up 6 bases and J gave up 0 bases, with 8 bases separating them. For the CDR3, the DNA is TGTGCCAGTAGCACAGGGTCAACTAATGAAAAACTGTTTTTT. Protein product: CASSTGSTNEKLFF.